Following are 8 T cell receptor beta chains from one sample sequenced in a study of radiation and T cells in renal cell carcinoma. The data were produced by immunoSEQ multiplex PCR, yet TCRdb's version contains in-frame clones alone and is incomplete. The sample has tens of thousands of clones, approximately 84% seen once. Time point: blood 4 weeks post-SBRT, at nephrectomy. The treatment here: 15 Gy SBRT to primary tumor, nephrectomy 4 weeks later. This material consisted of blood, taken from a patient whose treatment included radiotherapy and nephrectomy. These receptors were taken from a man aged 60 to 75 with renal cell carcinoma.

Written as DNA, the CDR3 is TGTGCCAGCAACTTGGGGACAGGAGGGCATGAAAAACTGTTTTTT. Its translation: CASNLGTGGHEKLFF. The chain combines TRBV7-2 with TRBJ1-4, with 8 bases matching TRBD1. Per germline, CDR1 SGHTA and CDR2 FQGNSA. Trimming at V came to 7 bases and at J to 6 bases, leaving 10 bases not matched to a gene. The CDR3 runs to 15 residues.

The rearrangement uses TRBV30 and TRBJ2-1, with 10 nucleotides matching TRBD2. The CDR3 covers 12 residues. V shed 4 bases and J 8 bases; nucleotides not matched to a gene: 2. Germline CDR1 is GTSNPN and CDR2 is SVGIG (reference sequence). CDR3 DNA sequence: TGTGCCTGGACTAGCGGGAGCTATGAGCAGTTCTTC. Amino acids: CAWTSGSYEQFF.

This chain uses TRBV15 with TRBJ2-7, with D possibly matching TRBD1 (6 bases). Trimming pared 4 bases from V and 1 base from J, leaving 17 bases between. CDR3 length: 16 amino acids. Germline CDR1 reads LNHNV; CDR2 reads YYDKDF (reference sequence). CDR3 in amino acids: CATSIDGAGESYEQYF. In nucleotides, the CDR3 is TGTGCCACCAGCATTGACGGGGCAGGGGAATCCTACGAGCAGTACTTC.

The CDR3 bases are TGCGCCAGCAGCTTGCCAGAGACTAGCGGGGGGGATACGCAGTATTTT. As protein: CASSLPETSGGDTQYF. The V gene is TRBV5-1, the J gene TRBJ2-3; 13 bases agree with TRBD2. The CDR3 is 16 residues long. The trim removed 1 base at V and 6 bases at J, leaving 5 bases unmatched. Germline loops: CDR1 SGHRS, CDR2 YFSETQ.

This clone was picked up one time. The rearrangement joins TRBV10-2 to TRBJ1-3, with D perhaps TRBD1 (5 bases). Germline lookup yields CDR1 WSHSY and CDR2 SAAADI. CDR3 size: 14 residues. Trimming stripped 4 bases from V and 1 base from J, with 8 bases between. In DNA, the CDR3 is TGCGCCAGCAGTGCAACAGGATCTGGAAACACCATATATTTT. It encodes CASSATGSGNTIYF.

The chain has TRBV2 and TRBJ1-6, with a tentative D call TRBD1 (6 bases). There are 13 residues in the CDR3. With 4 bases removed from V and 11 bases from J, the gap between germline ends came to 12 bases. Germline V gives CDR1 SNHLY, CDR2 FYNNEI. CDR3 sequence: CASSGQVDTPLHF. Written as DNA, the CDR3 is TGTGCCAGCAGTGGACAGGTGGATACACCCCTCCACTTT.

The chain links TRBV6-1 to TRBJ1-2, with 8 bases aligning to TRBD1. This CDR3 is built from 12 residues. V was pared by 10 bases and J by 2 bases, with 3 bases of the junction left unmatched. CDR1 MNHNS and CDR2 SASEGT come from the germline V gene. The CDR3 spells CATGDRNYGYTF. The CDR3 DNA reads as TGTGCCACTGGGGACAGGAACTATGGCTACACCTTC.

The chain joins TRBV29-1 to TRBJ2-7; tentatively, D is TRBD2 (7 bases). Trimming took 6 bases from V and 5 from J, leaving 17 bases between them. CDR3 size: 13 residues. Per germline, CDR1 SQVTM and CDR2 ANQGSEA. As DNA, the CDR3 is TGCAGCGTAAGCGGGACTGGGGGCGACGAGCAGTACTTC. Protein product: CSVSGTGGDEQYF.